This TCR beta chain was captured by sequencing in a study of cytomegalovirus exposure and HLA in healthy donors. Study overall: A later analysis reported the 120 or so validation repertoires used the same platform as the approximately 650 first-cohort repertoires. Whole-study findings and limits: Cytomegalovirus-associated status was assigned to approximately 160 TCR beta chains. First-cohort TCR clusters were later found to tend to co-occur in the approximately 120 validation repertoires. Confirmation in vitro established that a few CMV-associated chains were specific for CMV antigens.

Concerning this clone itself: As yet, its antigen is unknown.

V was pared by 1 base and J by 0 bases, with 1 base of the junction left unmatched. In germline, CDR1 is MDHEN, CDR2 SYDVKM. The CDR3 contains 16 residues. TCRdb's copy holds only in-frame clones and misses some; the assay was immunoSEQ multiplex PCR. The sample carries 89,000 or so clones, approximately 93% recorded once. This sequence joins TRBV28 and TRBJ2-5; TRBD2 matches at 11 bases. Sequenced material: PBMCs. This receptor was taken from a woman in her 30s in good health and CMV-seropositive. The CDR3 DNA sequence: TGTGCCAGCAGTTTATTGACTAGCGGGGACCAAGAGACCCAGTACTTC. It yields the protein CASSLLTSGDQETQYF.